This T cell receptor beta chain is from a study of blood T cell repertoires in COVID-19. As for the study in general: Sources were T cells, B-cell-depleted T cells, or PBMCs; the material itself was cDNA or gDNA.

The V end lost 5 bases, the J end lost 3 bases, and 14 bases lay between the germline ends. CDR3 size: 15 residues. Germline-derived CDR1 and CDR2 are SGHTA and FQGNSA. Per the original data handling: Amplified reference gene primers provided the basis for estimating nucleated cell counts. TCRdb's copy holds only in-frame clones and misses some; the assay was immunoSEQ multiplex PCR. From that table come the V and J calls and clone size; the DNA was used to work out D and trimming. The table records approximately 270,000 clones, 88% of them present only once. This TCR was sampled from an elderly man with acute or convalescent COVID-19. The rearrangement uses TRBV7-2 and TRBJ1-5; D remains ambiguous. Sequenced input: peripheral blood. CDR3 region: CASSRGDLDNQPQHF. DNA for the CDR3: TGTGCCAGCAGCCGCGGAGATCTTGACAATCAGCCCCAGCATTTT.